This TCR beta chain was obtained from a study of OX40 agonist ivuxolimab in advanced cancers. Measured with immunoSEQ multiplex PCR; TCRdb has only the in-frame clones, and not every one. The table includes tens of thousands of clones, about 87% detected once. Study observations and caveats: Expansion of clones was among the lowest in partial responders at 0.1-3.0 mg/kg.

CDR3 length: 13 amino acids. Germline CDR1 is SGHRS and CDR2 is YFSETQ. V was pared by 0 bases and J by 4 bases, with 1 base of the junction left unmatched. To note about this clone: No antigen is known for it.

J is TRBJ2-7 and V is TRBV5-1; 7 nucleotides line up with TRBD2. The TCR comes from an adult with an advanced solid tumor such as melanoma, head and neck, liver or kidney cancer. Sequencing used CD4+ or CD8+ T cells sorted from blood, obtained in a trial of the OX40 agonist ivuxolimab. CDR3 nucleotide sequence: TGCGCCAGCAGCTTGGGAGCGGGGTACGAGCAGTACTTC. This translates into CASSLGAGYEQYF.